These T cell receptor beta chains were read from a single sample in a study of cytomegalovirus exposure and HLA in healthy donors. Method: immunoSEQ multiplex PCR; TCRdb's copy keeps in-frame clones and lacks some. The data hold about 150,000 clones, with approximately 89% observed a single time. Source material: PBMCs. These receptor sequences come from a man younger than 35 in good health and CMV-seronegative. Both conserved end residues are part of each CDR3. A D gene is named only where the DNA matches it firmly. The size field is filled for only some rows; it gives once, few, many or a size class.

j_call clone_size v_call d_call cdr3_aa cdr3_nt
TRBJ1-2 - TRBV6-1 TRBD1 CASSEGQGALGYTF TGTGCCAGCAGTGAAGGCCAGGGGGCGCTTGGCTACACCTTC
TRBJ1-2 - TRBV19 - CASSRAGTYGYTF TGTGCCAGTTCGCGTGCAGGAACCTATGGCTACACCTTC
TRBJ2-1 - TRBV27 - CASSLNQGISYNEQFF TGTGCCAGCAGTTTGAACCAGGGGATCTCCTACAATGAGCAGTTCTTC
TRBJ1-1 once TRBV13 - CASSLGTGATEAFF TGTGCCAGCAGCTTAGGCACAGGAGCTACTGAAGCTTTCTTT
TRBJ2-1 - TRBV5-6 - CASSLLGQRSSYNEQFF TGTGCCAGCAGCTTGCTAGGACAGCGAAGCTCCTACAATGAGCAGTTCTTC
TRBJ2-5 - TRBV15 TRBD1 CATSRNAGQGGETQYF TGTGCCACCAGCAGAAACGCCGGACAGGGAGGAGAGACCCAGTACTTC
TRBJ2-1 - TRBV4-3 TRBD2 CASSQVYGTRTTIEQFF TGCGCCAGCAGCCAAGTCTACGGGACTAGGACTACGATTGAGCAGTTCTTC
TRBJ2-5 - TRBV6-1 - CASSERVGGRRETQYF TGTGCCAGCAGTGAAAGGGTGGGGGGGCGCCGGGAGACCCAGTACTTC
TRBJ2-3 - TRBV18 TRBD2 CASSPRAGADTQYF TGTGCCAGCTCACCCCGCGCGGGAGCAGATACGCAGTATTTT
TRBJ2-1 - TRBV4-1 TRBD2 CASSRRLAGGDNEQFF TGCGCCAGCAGCCGTCGACTAGCGGGGGGCGACAATGAGCAGTTCTTC
TRBJ2-5 - TRBV9 TRBD1 CASTRQGSSKETQYF TGTGCCAGCACCCGACAGGGAAGCTCCAAAGAGACCCAGTACTTC
TRBJ1-4 - TRBV21-1 - CASSFGRGHEKLFF TGTGCCAGCAGCTTCGGCAGGGGGCATGAAAAACTGTTTTTT
TRBJ1-5 - TRBV19 TRBD1 CASKAGQVIQPQHF TGTGCCAGTAAAGCGGGACAGGTAATTCAGCCCCAGCATTTT
TRBJ1-5 - TRBV9 - CASSRSTGINQPQHF TGTGCCAGCAGTAGAAGTACAGGGATCAATCAGCCCCAGCATTTT
TRBJ1-2 - TRBV6-5 - CASTMRGRGFNGYTF TGTGCCAGCACCATGCGCGGCAGAGGGTTTAATGGCTACACCTTC
TRBJ2-5 - TRBV6-5 - CASRPTGAGTQYF TGTGCCAGCAGGCCGACAGGTGCAGGGACCCAGTACTTC
TRBJ1-2 - TRBV5-4 TRBD1 CASSYTGEDGYTF TGTGCCAGCAGCTATACAGGGGAGGATGGCTACACCTTC
TRBJ2-2 - TRBV5-1 TRBD2 CASSLGGPSGSSTGELFF TGCGCCAGCAGCTTGGGAGGTCCTAGCGGGAGTTCCACCGGGGAGCTGTTTTTT
TRBJ2-5 - TRBV27 TRBD2 CASSRLAGNPETQYF TGTGCCAGCAGTAGACTAGCGGGAAATCCCGAGACCCAGTACTTC
TRBJ2-6 - TRBV7-9 - CASRNTGSSGANVLTF TGTGCCAGCAGAAATACAGGGTCCTCTGGGGCCAACGTCCTGACTTTC
TRBJ2-1 - TRBV27 - CASSLSGQIYEQFF TGTGCCAGCAGTCTCAGCGGACAGATCTATGAGCAGTTCTTC
TRBJ1-2 - TRBV2 TRBD1 CASRTGGIYGYTF TGTGCCAGCAGGACAGGGGGTATCTATGGCTACACCTTC
TRBJ2-3 - TRBV25-1 - CASSEYRPGDTQYF TGTGCCAGCAGTGAATACCGGCCGGGGGATACGCAGTATTTT
TRBJ2-1 once TRBV11-3 TRBD1 CASSFPDRSEQFF TGTGCCAGCAGCTTCCCGGACAGGAGTGAGCAGTTCTTC
TRBJ1-5 - TRBV6-5 - CASRRQDNQPQHF TGTGCCAGCAGACGACAGGACAATCAGCCCCAGCATTTT
TRBJ2-1 - TRBV27 - CASSFGRTGSYNEQFF TGTGCCAGCAGTTTCGGGAGGACAGGGTCCTACAATGAGCAGTTCTTC
TRBJ2-1 - TRBV11-3 TRBD2 CASSLRRGLAGDNEQFF TGTGCCAGCAGCTTGAGACGGGGACTAGCGGGAGACAATGAGCAGTTCTTC
TRBJ1-2 - TRBV18 - CASSPQGISGDGYTF TGTGCCAGCTCACCACAGGGGATCAGCGGGGATGGCTACACCTTC
TRBJ2-7 - TRBV27 TRBD1 CASSGQGAVGTSSEQYF TGTGCCAGCAGCGGACAGGGGGCGGTTGGGACAAGTTCCGAGCAGTACTTC
TRBJ2-5 - TRBV6-1 - CASSEAPTARETQYF TGTGCCAGCAGTGAAGCGCCTACAGCCCGGGAGACCCAGTACTTC
TRBJ2-1 - TRBV10-3 TRBD1 CATRPDKGGGEQFF TGTGCCACGAGGCCGGATAAAGGGGGCGGTGAGCAGTTCTTC
TRBJ1-1 few TRBV6-1 TRBD1 CASSEAGQGVTEAFF TGTGCCAGCAGTGAAGCGGGACAGGGGGTCACTGAAGCTTTCTTT
TRBJ2-1 - TRBV12-2 - CASGGNEQFF TGTGCAAGCGGGGGCAATGAGCAGTTCTTC
TRBJ2-3 - TRBV13 TRBD2 CASSPPRGLAGVDTQYF TGTGCCAGCAGCCCCCCCAGGGGACTAGCGGGAGTTGATACGCAGTATTTT
TRBJ1-1 - TRBV27 TRBD1 CASRKTGQGAAEAFF TGTGCCAGCAGGAAGACGGGACAGGGGGCCGCTGAAGCTTTCTTT
TRBJ2-5 - TRBV30 - CAWSVGAETQYF TGTGCCTGGAGTGTTGGAGCGGAGACCCAGTACTTC
TRBJ1-1 - TRBV15 - CATSRDRSHSNTEAFF TGTGCCACCAGCAGAGATCGGAGCCACTCGAACACTGAAGCTTTCTTT
TRBJ1-2 - TRBV6-5 - CASSPDRFNYGYTF TGTGCCAGCAGTCCCGACAGGTTCAACTATGGCTACACCTTC